These T cell receptor beta chains were read from a single sample in a study of blood T cell repertoires in COVID-19. Data came from immunoSEQ multiplex PCR; TCRdb stores just in-frame clones and leaves some out. The repertoire holds 380,000 or so clones, roughly 88% seen once, with approximately 1% in the top ten. Sequenced input: PBMCs or T cells enriched from blood (not recorded which). These receptors all stem from a woman aged 30 to 39 with acute COVID-19. CDR3s include the opening cysteine and the closing phenylalanine or tryptophan.

J,length,V,CDR3
TRBJ2-4,16,TRBV20-1,CSASRRGGGSKNIQYF
TRBJ1-1,12,TRBV12-3/TRBV12-4,CASSLVPTEAFF
TRBJ1-1,14,TRBV10-2,CASTPGQRNTEAFF
TRBJ1-4,17,TRBV11-2,CASGKLTGGRTNEKLFF
TRBJ1-5,13,TRBV14,CASSPRTGHPQHF
TRBJ2-7,14,TRBV6-5,CASRPRQGRHEQYF
TRBJ2-2,14,TRBV27,CASSFGGNTGELFF
TRBJ2-1,15,TRBV7-9,CASTLRGGLDNEQFF
TRBJ2-3,14,TRBV5-1,CASSLVLAPGAQYF
TRBJ2-3,21,TRBV2,CSSDGGLGDRGSYKSTDTQYF
TRBJ1-1,13,TRBV9,CASSITANTEAFF
TRBJ1-5,15,TRBV12-5,CASGLGGAPNQPQHF
TRBJ2-2,17,TRBV24-1,CATSDLRGGTGNGELFF
TRBJ2-7,15,TRBV4-1,CASSHAAGQGHEQYF
TRBJ1-5,15,TRBV19,CASSGEGEGGQPQHF
TRBJ1-2,13,TRBV11-2,CAIPGRENYGYTF
TRBJ2-7,14,TRBV9,CASSVQDGPYEQYF
TRBJ2-1,14,TRBV4-2,CASSLGGAHNEQFF
TRBJ1-2,15,TRBV6-5,CASSFIQGLAYGYTF
TRBJ1-5,13,TRBV12-3/TRBV12-4,CASSQGDRQPQHF
TRBJ2-7,14,TRBV7-2,CASSLGGGPYEQYF
TRBJ2-3,16,TRBV5-1,CASRPTGTGGLNTQYF
TRBJ2-1,14,TRBV4-1,CASSQGAELRGQFF
TRBJ2-7,17,TRBV7-6,CASSFQDGGTGSYEQYF
TRBJ1-1,14,TRBV9,CASSAPGGNTEAFF
TRBJ1-1,13,TRBV19,CASSYGTATEAFF
TRBJ2-7,15,TRBV7-5,CVRSLAGTEDYEQYF
TRBJ2-1,17,TRBV5-1,CASSLARRVLPRFGQFF
TRBJ2-1,15,TRBV5-4,CASSAGLGDIDEQFF
TRBJ1-2,18,TRBV5-8,CASSLYRAGRSSNYGYTF
TRBJ1-2,14,TRBV14,CASSPGGGTYGYTF
TRBJ2-7,13,TRBV6-5,CASSYPPTSEQYF
TRBJ1-3,15,TRBV5-1,CASSLGDGTGNTIYF
TRBJ1-2,16,TRBV10-3,CAIRDLTGTQNYGYTF
TRBJ2-1,12,TRBV9,CASSGRENEQFF
TRBJ1-1,13,TRBV2,CASSDSVNTEAFF
TRBJ1-6,16,TRBV3-1/TRBV3-2,CASRQKHTGWGSPLHF
TRBJ1-2,13,TRBV27,CASSLWGTDGYTF
TRBJ2-7,12,TRBV10-3,CAARDRAYEQYF
TRBJ2-3,15,TRBV7-2,CASSLGGGGTDTQYF
TRBJ2-2,15,TRBV19,CASMAQRVNTGELFF
TRBJ2-2,15,TRBV4-1,CASSQFAQGVGELFF
TRBJ1-1,13,TRBV7-9,CASSLSGGTEAFF
TRBJ1-3,14,TRBV5-1,CASSPGGSGNTIYF
TRBJ1-6,14,TRBV9,CASSVAQNNSPLHF
TRBJ2-3,18,TRBV6-6,CASSRRLASGPSTDTQYF
TRBJ1-5,14,TRBV24-1,CATSDGSYNQPQHF
TRBJ2-2,17,TRBV5-8,CASSHATGLKNTGELFF
TRBJ2-1,14,TRBV7-9,CASSLGEQGDEQFF
TRBJ1-3,11,TRBV9,CASSSRQGLIF
TRBJ1-3,15,TRBV5-6,CASSLLEGAGNTIYF
TRBJ2-3,15,TRBV7-9,CASIPAGLAADTQYF
TRBJ1-5,15,TRBV5-1,CASSYGTGGNQPQHF
TRBJ1-4,15,TRBV5-1,CASSLWGQPNWELFF
TRBJ2-3,12,TRBV19,CASRGDTDTQYF
TRBJ2-7,13,TRBV3-1/TRBV3-2,CASSHGTTGREYF
TRBJ2-3,14,TRBV27,CASSPRTVTDTQYF
TRBJ1-6,13,TRBV12-3/TRBV12-4,CASSWVGEEPLHF
TRBJ1-2,17,TRBV2,CASSERDRAKLNYGYTF